This T cell receptor beta chain is from a study of patients and donors after allogeneic stem cell transplantation. The germline V and J ends were trimmed by 4 bases and 8 bases, with 33 bases remaining between them. The germline gives CDR1 SGHTA, CDR2 FQGNSA. This CDR3 comprises 20 residues. One entry per CDR3 protein results from TCRdb running MiXCR on the RT-PCR reads. The table shows 400,000 to 450,000 distinct CDR3 sequences, with 16% occurring only once. Source material: blood, either unsorted or a sorted T cell fraction (not recorded which). The chain carries TRBV7-2 and TRBJ2-1, with D possibly TRBD2 on 6 matching bases. The receptor was isolated from a human donor who was either an allogeneic HSCT recipient or a stem cell or donor lymphocyte infusion donor (not recorded which). It is not recorded whose cells these are; they may come from a transplant donor. The DNA of the CDR3 is TGTGCCAGCAGCTCAGCCCTTAACTGGGCTGGGACTCCTCTCACCGATGAGCAGTTCTTC. Amino acid sequence: CASSSALNWAGTPLTDEQFF.